The 15 T cell receptor beta chains in this list originate from one sample, sequenced in a study of early T cells in non-severe SARS-CoV-2 infection. TCRdb reprocessed the 5' RACE reads via MiXCR and lists one record per CDR3 protein. The sample lists 86,000 or so distinct CDR3 sequences; roughly 6% were seen once. Sequences were obtained from whole blood. These receptors were taken from an adult who was a healthcare worker with PCR-confirmed SARS-CoV-2 infection or an uninfected control (not recorded which).

The J gene is TRBJ2-1, the V gene TRBV5-1, with D perhaps TRBD1 (5 bases). CDR3 length: 16 amino acids. From germline, CDR1 is SGHRS and CDR2 YFSETQ. Deletions cut 0 bases from V and 9 bases from J, with 19 bases between. CDR3 coding DNA: TGCGCCAGCAGCTTGGCCAGGGCAGGTCCCCGTGGTGAGCAGTTCTTC. Translating gives CASSLARAGPRGEQFF.

The table lists this clonotype with many counts. The chain carries TRBV7-2 and TRBJ2-7; D not resolved. The CDR3 has 15 residues. Trimming took off 5 bases at V and 2 bases at J, with 16 bases between the two ends. Germline lookup yields CDR1 SGHTA and CDR2 FQGNSA. The CDR3 DNA follows: TGTGCCAGCAGCGTGGAATGGCTGGCTACCTACGAGCAGTACTTC. Amino acids: CASSVEWLATYEQYF.

This clonotype has a handful of counts. V gene TRBV7-2 combines with J gene TRBJ2-5, with TRBD1 identical over 12 bases. Trimming removed 2 bases from V and 2 bases from J; junction bases left unmatched: 6. The germline gives CDR1 SGHTA, CDR2 FQGNSA. This CDR3 has 17 amino acids. The CDR3 here is CASSLRWDRGRQETQYF. The CDR3 coding sequence is TGTGCCAGCAGCTTAAGGTGGGACAGGGGGCGACAAGAGACCCAGTACTTC.

The chain uses TRBV5-6 and TRBJ2-3; 8 bases line up with TRBD1. The CDR3 is 15 amino acids. The ends lost 0 bases at V and 5 bases at J; junction bases unmatched: 5. Germline values: CDR1 SGHDT, CDR2 YYEEEE. CDR3 in DNA: TGTGCCAGCAGCTTGGCAGGGGGCTTTGGAGATACGCAGTATTTT. Protein product: CASSLAGGFGDTQYF.

This clonotype has a handful of counts. The rearrangement links TRBV28 to TRBJ2-7, with TRBD1 as a possible D gene (6 bases). V was clipped by 3 bases and J by 4 bases, with 13 bases between them. Germline V CDR1 and CDR2: MDHEN, SYDVKM. The length of the CDR3 is 14 residues. The CDR3 sequence: CASSFRGVGYEQYF. CDR3 coding DNA: TGTGCCAGCAGTTTCAGGGGCGTAGGTTACGAGCAGTACTTC. Complete variable domain (other parts from reference TRBV28 and TRBJ2-7): DVKVTQSSRYLVKRTGEKVFLECVQDMDHENMFWYRQDPGLGLRLIYFSYDVKMKEKGDIPEGYSVSREKKERFSLILESASTNQTSMYLCASSFRGVGYEQYFGPGTRLTVT.

This clonotype was counted ten times or more. J is TRBJ2-7 and V is TRBV20-1; the match to TRBD1 covers 7 bases. After removal of 5 bases from V and 2 bases from J, the junction contained 9 bases not matched to a gene. Looked up from germline, CDR1 is DFQATT and CDR2 is SNEGSKA (reference sequence). CDR3 length: 14 residues. CDR3 DNA: TGCAGTGCTCGTACAGGGGTTAAACCCTACGAGCAGTACTTC. It codes for CSARTGVKPYEQYF.

This clonotype has at least ten counts. V and J are TRBV12-3 or TRBV12-4 and TRBJ2-5; D gene uncertain. V was cut by 5 bases and J by 6 bases, with 10 bases left in between. This CDR3 is built from 12 residues. The CDR3 is CASSRLLKTQYF. The CDR3, as DNA: TGTGCCAGCAGTCGCCTTCTTAAGACCCAGTACTTC.

This clonotype was seen more than once but under ten times. The chain couples TRBV29-1 to TRBJ2-7; a weak D match, TRBD2 (6 bases). The CDR3 spans 16 residues. Germline assignment: CDR1 SQVTM and CDR2 ANQGSEA. Trimming removed 7 bases at V and 5 bases at J, with 27 bases between. The CDR3 loop reads CSASGTSDGGRHEQYF. The CDR3 DNA follows: TGCAGCGCTTCGGGGACTTCCGATGGGGGGAGGCACGAGCAGTACTTC.

The sample holds a few counts of this clonotype. This chain uses TRBV3-1 with TRBJ2-1, with TRBD2 matching 8 bases. Germline CDR1 and CDR2: LGHDT and YNNKEL (reference sequence). After removal of 0 bases from V and 3 bases from J, the junction contained 4 bases not matched to a gene. The CDR3 is 16 residues long. The CDR3 is CASSQDAGGFYNEQFF. The CDR3 nucleotides are TGTGCCAGCAGCCAAGACGCGGGAGGTTTCTACAATGAGCAGTTCTTC.

This clonotype was seen at least ten times. The J gene is TRBJ1-5, the V gene TRBV7-2; possible D gene TRBD1, 6 bases. The CDR3 sequence is 14 residues long. Germline V gene sequence: CDR1 SGHTA, CDR2 FQGNSA. Trimming removed 5 bases from V and 4 bases from J, with 12 bases in between. The CDR3 nucleotides read TGTGCCAGCAGCGTGAAGGGGGGGAATCAGCCCCAGCATTTT. Its translation is CASSVKGGNQPQHF.

This clonotype was recorded many times. The rearrangement links TRBV5-5 to TRBJ2-2; D tentatively fits TRBD1 or TRBD2 (5 bases each). The CDR3 runs 16 residues. The V gene lost 4 bases and the J gene lost 0 bases, with 13 bases spanning the gap. Germline lookup yields CDR1 SGHKS and CDR2 YYEKEE (reference sequence). The CDR3 loop is CASSKPGTPNTGELFF. The CDR3 bases are TGTGCCAGCAGCAAACCCGGGACCCCGAACACCGGGGAGCTGTTTTTT.

At least ten counts were recorded for this clonotype. The chain joins TRBV18 to TRBJ1-5; D is possibly TRBD1 (5 bases). The length of the CDR3 is 15 residues. V lost 3 bases and J 2 bases, leaving 11 bases between the germline ends. CDR1 is KGHSH, CDR2 LQKENI, per germline. In DNA form, the CDR3 reads TGTGCCAGCTCACCCGGGCCGGGGGGCAATCAGCCCCAGCATTTT. Translated, it gives CASSPGPGGNQPQHF.

This clonotype appeared many times. The chain links TRBV6-1 to TRBJ2-7; no clear D gene. This CDR3 has 10 amino acids. Germline V CDR1 and CDR2: MNHNS, SASEGT. Trimming cost V 8 bases and J 3 bases, with 5 bases left between them. The DNA of the CDR3 is TGTGCCAGCGGGATCTACGAGCAGTACTTC. Its protein is CASGIYEQYF.

This clonotype was observed many times. The chain couples TRBV7-8 to TRBJ2-5, with D perhaps TRBD1 (5 bases). This CDR3 region has 15 residues. The germline V gene encodes CDR1 SGHVS and CDR2 FQNEAQ. V was cut by 4 bases and J by 1 base, with 13 bases left in between. CDR3 region: CASSSDPRAQETQYF. In DNA, the CDR3 is TGTGCCAGCAGCTCAGATCCCAGGGCCCAAGAGACCCAGTACTTC.

This clonotype was seen a few times. V and J are TRBV18 and TRBJ2-2, with TRBD1 matching over 7 bases. This CDR3 comprises 18 residues. The germline CDR1 and CDR2 sequences are KGHSH and LQKENI. V was clipped by 5 bases and J by 5 bases; unmatched bases: 17. CDR3 sequence (DNA): TGTGCCAGCTCAGCTCGCCCCCGACAGGGCGTTGGAACCGGGGAGCTGTTTTTT. Protein product: CASSARPRQGVGTGELFF.